One sample yielded the 6 T cell receptor beta chains listed below, sequenced in a study of cytomegalovirus exposure and HLA in healthy donors. The assay was immunoSEQ multiplex PCR, and TCRdb's table has in-frame clones only and misses some. The data contain roughly 120,000 clones, about 84% of them singletons. The sequenced material came from PBMCs. The receptors derive from a woman aged 25 to 39 in good health and CMV-seronegative.

The chain is built from TRBV27 and TRBJ2-3, with D hard to call. CDR3 length: 13 residues. Germline V gene data show CDR1 as MNHEY and CDR2 as SMNVEV (reference sequence). The V end was cut by 3 bases, the J end by 4 bases, with 8 bases between. The CDR3 region is CASSFLEADTQYF. Written as DNA, the CDR3 is TGTGCCAGCAGTTTTCTAGAAGCAGATACGCAGTATTTT.

V gene TRBV4-2 combines with J gene TRBJ1-5; D might be TRBD1 (5 bases). Germline CDR1 and CDR2: LGHNA and YNFKEQ. The CDR3 covers 15 residues. V was pared by 0 bases and J by 7 bases, with 13 bases between. CDR3 amino acids: CASSQEWGEEQPQHF. The CDR3 DNA is TGTGCCAGCAGCCAAGAGTGGGGGGAAGAGCAGCCCCAGCATTTT.

The chain carries TRBV9 and TRBJ1-2, with D possibly TRBD1 on 6 matching bases. V dropped 0 bases and J dropped 14 bases, with 20 bases sitting between them. The germline V gene has CDR1 SGDLS and CDR2 YYNGEE. The CDR3 has 14 amino acids. The CDR3 DNA reads as TGTGCCAGCAGCGTAGAGGAGGCTGGGGGCGCGAGGACCTTC. This gives the protein CASSVEEAGGARTF.

V gene TRBV10-3 combines with J gene TRBJ2-2; 8 bases fit TRBD1. The CDR3 is 15 residues long. V trimming: 6 bases; J trimming: 1 base; junction bases outside the gene matches: 4. The V gene's germline CDR1 is ENHRY and CDR2 SYGVKD. The CDR3 DNA follows: TGTGCCATCAGGAAAGACAGGGGGAACACCGGGGAGCTGTTTTTT. Its protein is CAIRKDRGNTGELFF.

The chain is built from TRBV18 and TRBJ2-3; 7 bases agree with TRBD2. This CDR3 spans 15 amino acids. J gave up 5 bases and V 3 bases, and 8 bases lay outside the gene matches. CDR1 is KGHSH, CDR2 LQKENI, per germline. The CDR3 DNA reads TGTGCCAGCTCACCGGGGACTAATTTGAAAGATACGCAGTATTTT. Translated, it gives CASSPGTNLKDTQYF.

For the CDR3, the DNA is TGTGCCAGCAGCTTGTCAAGCGGGGGTGATCATGAGCAGTTCTTC. This codes for CASSLSSGGDHEQFF. The genes are TRBV5-4 and TRBJ2-1; 8 bases fit TRBD2. The J segment lost 8 bases and the V segment lost 1 base, leaving 8 bases of the junction unmatched. CDR3 size: 15 residues. Germline V CDR1 and CDR2: SGHNT, YYREEE (reference sequence).